One sample yielded the 21 T cell receptor beta chains listed below, sequenced in a study of CD8+ T cells in alopecia areata. TCR sequencing used cDNA made by reverse transcription of extracted RNA. Clones were read by immunoSEQ multiplex PCR, and TCRdb kept only the in-frame ones, dropping some. The sample has roughly 200,000 clones; almost 65% are singletons. The material was CD4+ T cells sorted from blood, obtained at week 0. Every receptor here comes from a human donor with alopecia areata.

The chain uses TRBV2 and TRBJ2-7; TRBD1 matches at 7 bases. The ends lost 4 bases at V and 5 bases at J; junction bases unmatched: 5. This CDR3 is built from 13 residues. CDR1 and CDR2 (germline): SNHLY, FYNNEI. CDR3 coding DNA: TGTGCCAGCAGTGTGGGACAGAGGCACGAGCAGTACTTC. Its protein product is CASSVGQRHEQYF. Combining the CDR3 with reference TRBV2 and TRBJ2-7 gives the whole variable domain EPEVTQTPSHQVTQMGQEVILRCVPISNHLYFYWYRQILGQKVEFLVSFYNNEISEKSEIFDDQFSVERPDGSNFTLKIRSTKLEDSAMYFCASSVGQRHEQYFGPGTRLTVT.

This chain joins TRBV5-1 and TRBJ2-3; the D gene could be TRBD1 or TRBD2 (6 bases each). Deletions cut 4 bases from V and 2 bases from J, with 14 bases between. The CDR3 is 15 residues long. In germline, CDR1 is SGHRS, CDR2 YFSETQ. This CDR3 is CASSPQGTPTDTQYF. The CDR3 DNA is TGCGCCAGCAGCCCCCAGGGGACTCCCACAGATACGCAGTATTTT.

V gene TRBV5-1 combines with J gene TRBJ1-1; TRBD1 might be the D (6 bases). This CDR3 is built from 16 residues. Trimming took off 0 bases at V and 0 bases at J, with 12 bases between the two ends. CDR1 is SGHRS, CDR2 YFSETQ, per germline. The CDR3 DNA sequence: TGCGCCAGCAGCTTGGTAGGTCAGGGGATGAACACTGAAGCTTTCTTT. Translation gives CASSLVGQGMNTEAFF. Full variable domain (rest looked up from reference TRBV5-1 and TRBJ1-1): KAGVTQTPRYLIKTRGQQVTLSCSPISGHRSVSWYQQTPGQGLQFLFEYFSETQRNKGNFPGRFSGRQFSNSRSEMNVSTLELGDSALYLCASSLVGQGMNTEAFFGQGTRLTVV.

The gene calls are TRBV29-1 and TRBJ1-1; weak D call: TRBD1 (5 bases). The CDR3 contains 14 residues. The V and J ends lost 7 bases and 1 base respectively, with 16 bases between them. Germline CDR1 reads SQVTM; CDR2 reads ANQGSEA. CDR3 in amino acids: CSALGQRPNTEAFF. The CDR3 nucleotides are TGCAGCGCCTTGGGGCAGCGACCGAACACTGAAGCTTTCTTT.

CDR3 coding DNA: TGTGCCTACTATCAGGGATCGAACACCGGGGAGCTGTTTTTT. Its translation: CAYYQGSNTGELFF. J is TRBJ2-2 and V is TRBV30, with a weak D call TRBD1 (5 bases). The CDR3 runs 14 residues. V shed 7 bases and J shed 0 bases, with 12 bases lying between them. CDR1 and CDR2 (germline): GTSNPN, SVGIG (reference sequence).

The chain recombines TRBV5-6 with TRBJ2-3; D is unclear. This CDR3 comprises 14 residues. Germline V CDR1 and CDR2: SGHDT, YYEEEE. V was pared by 4 bases and J by 2 bases, with 11 bases between. DNA for the CDR3: TGTGCCAGCAGCCTACTCGGGCCCACAGATACGCAGTATTTT. Translating gives CASSLLGPTDTQYF.

This clone has a single count. The chain combines TRBV9 with TRBJ1-6; unclear D gene. The CDR3 length is 13 residues. Trimming pared 0 bases from V and 14 bases from J, leaving 12 bases between. Germline CDR1 is SGDLS and CDR2 is YYNGEE. CDR3 coding DNA: TGTGCCAGCAGCGTAGAGAGCGGAGGAGCCCTCCACTTT. Protein: CASSVESGGALHF. The variable domain in full, completed from reference TRBV9 and TRBJ1-6, reads DSGVTQTPKHLITATGQRVTLRCSPRSGDLSVYWYQQSLDQGLQFLIQYYNGEERAKGNILERFSAQQFPDLHSELNLSSLELGDSALYFCASSVESGGALHFGNGTRLTVT.

This chain connects TRBV5-1 to TRBJ2-6; D gene uncertain. Between the trimmed V and J ends, which lost 4 bases and 1 base, there was a span of 6 bases. Germline V gives CDR1 SGHRS, CDR2 YFSETQ. This CDR3 has 14 amino acids. CDR3 in DNA: TGCGCCAGCAGCGTCGTATCTGGGGCCAACGTCCTGACTTTC. Translation: CASSVVSGANVLTF.

The chain has TRBV7-9 and TRBJ1-5; D ambiguous. The CDR3 runs 13 residues. Germline V gives CDR1 SEHNR, CDR2 FQNEAQ (reference sequence). Trimming left V 5 bases short and J 5 bases short, with 10 bases between. The CDR3 sequence is CASSRAYDQPQHF. The CDR3 nucleotides read TGTGCCAGCAGCCGGGCCTATGATCAGCCCCAGCATTTT.

The V gene is TRBV25-1, the J gene TRBJ1-2; tentatively, D is TRBD1 (5 bases). Per germline, CDR1 MGHDK and CDR2 SYGVNS. The CDR3 loop spans 15 amino acids. Trimming shortened V by 5 bases and J by 2 bases, and 15 bases separated the two germline ends. This chain's CDR3 is CASSFEGLNNYGYTF. CDR3 in DNA: TGTGCCAGCAGTTTCGAGGGACTTAACAACTATGGCTACACCTTC.

V and J are TRBV9 and TRBJ1-6; TRBD1 matches at 8 bases. The V segment lost 4 bases and the J segment 8 bases; nucleotides outside the gene matches: 8. Germline CDR1 is SGDLS and CDR2 is YYNGEE. This CDR3 has 15 residues. CDR3 coding DNA: TGTGCCAGCAGCCCCAGACAGGGGAAAGATTCACCCCTCCACTTT. Protein product: CASSPRQGKDSPLHF. Using reference TRBV9 and TRBJ1-6 for the parts outside the CDR3, the full variable domain is DSGVTQTPKHLITATGQRVTLRCSPRSGDLSVYWYQQSLDQGLQFLIQYYNGEERAKGNILERFSAQQFPDLHSELNLSSLELGDSALYFCASSPRQGKDSPLHFGNGTRLTVT.

The chain carries TRBV5-1 and TRBJ1-1; D is uncertain. Germline assignment: CDR1 SGHRS and CDR2 YFSETQ. Trimming pared 0 bases from V and 5 bases from J, leaving 8 bases between. This CDR3 is built from 13 residues. The chain's CDR3 is CASSLAVGTEAFF. CDR3 nucleotides: TGCGCCAGCAGCTTGGCTGTCGGGACTGAAGCTTTCTTT.

This clone was seen a handful of times. The chain couples TRBV7-2 to TRBJ2-6, with D unresolved. CDR3 length equals 16 residues. The V end lost 5 bases, the J end lost 2 bases, and 13 bases lay between the germline ends. The V gene's germline CDR1 is SGHTA and CDR2 FQGNSA. The CDR3 DNA follows: TGTGCCAGCAGCCCCGTAGGAAGCACTGGGGCCAACGTCCTGACTTTC. This sequence encodes CASSPVGSTGANVLTF.

This chain uses TRBV29-1 with TRBJ1-1, with 9 bases that match TRBD1. In germline, CDR1 is SQVTM, CDR2 ANQGSEA. J gave up 3 bases and V 7 bases, and 3 bases lay outside the gene matches. This CDR3 is built from 12 residues. This CDR3 reads CSGRTGDTEAFF. The CDR3 DNA follows: TGCAGCGGCAGGACAGGGGACACTGAAGCTTTCTTT.

The genes are TRBV7-2 and TRBJ2-3, with TRBD1 matching over 9 bases. CDR3 length: 16 amino acids. The germline gives CDR1 SGHTA, CDR2 FQGNSA. With 5 bases clipped from V and 3 bases from J, the junction kept 9 bases outside the gene matches. The CDR3 sequence: CASSTSGTGPTDTQYF. CDR3 DNA sequence: TGTGCCAGCAGCACTTCCGGGACAGGGCCGACAGATACGCAGTATTTT.

The rearrangement joins TRBV15 to TRBJ1-4; weak D call: TRBD1 (6 bases). V lost 5 bases and J 8 bases, leaving 24 bases between the germline ends. This CDR3 has 17 amino acids. Germline values: CDR1 LNHNV, CDR2 YYDKDF (reference sequence). The CDR3 DNA reads as TGTGCCACCAGCGGATACCCTAGGGGGTCGAAGGGGGAAAAACTGTTTTTT. As protein: CATSGYPRGSKGEKLFF.

The genes are TRBV4-3 and TRBJ2-2, with no clear D. The germline V gene has CDR1 LGHNA and CDR2 YSLEER. V was pared by 0 bases and J by 1 base, with 6 bases between. The CDR3 spans 15 residues. CDR3 in amino acids: CASSQDLENTGELFF. The CDR3 nucleotides read TGCGCCAGCAGCCAAGATCTAGAGAACACCGGGGAGCTGTTTTTT.

This rearrangement joins TRBV25-1 to TRBJ1-4; TRBD1 aligns across 7 bases. J was trimmed by 4 bases and V by 6 bases; bases with no gene match: 8. Germline V gene data show CDR1 as MGHDK and CDR2 as SYGVNS. The CDR3 is 15 residues long. CDR3 coding DNA: TGTGCCAGCAGCATGAGGGGGCGGGTTAATGAAAAACTGTTTTTT. Translation: CASSMRGRVNEKLFF.

The chain carries TRBV29-1 and TRBJ1-2; possible D gene TRBD1, 6 bases. The V end was cut by 8 bases, the J end by 4 bases, with 11 bases between. The CDR3 consists of 11 residues. In germline, CDR1 is SQVTM, CDR2 ANQGSEA. The CDR3 protein is CSIGGSYGYTF. CDR3 bases: TGCAGCATTGGGGGCTCCTATGGCTACACCTTC.

Points on this clone: Distinct nucleotide sequences in the sample also encode this CDR3. The rearrangement joins TRBV2 to TRBJ2-5; D gene unclear. The CDR3 has 11 residues. Germline V lookup: CDR1 SNHLY, CDR2 FYNNEI. Deletions cut 3 bases from V and 4 bases from J, with 3 bases between. In nucleotides, the CDR3 is TGTGCCAGCAGTGAGGGAGAGACCCAGTACTTC. Protein product: CASSEGETQYF. The full variable domain, rest sourced from reference TRBV2 and TRBJ2-5, is EPEVTQTPSHQVTQMGQEVILRCVPISNHLYFYWYRQILGQKVEFLVSFYNNEISEKSEIFDDQFSVERPDGSNFTLKIRSTKLEDSAMYFCASSEGETQYFGPGTRLLVL.

This chain links TRBV6-1 with TRBJ2-6; D is unclear. CDR1 is MNHNS and CDR2 is SASEGT in the germline V gene. Trimming shortened V by 0 bases and J by 6 bases, and 3 bases separated the two germline ends. The CDR3 contains 13 residues. The CDR3 here is CASSEAMANVLTF. In DNA form, the CDR3 reads TGTGCCAGCAGTGAAGCGATGGCCAACGTCCTGACTTTC.